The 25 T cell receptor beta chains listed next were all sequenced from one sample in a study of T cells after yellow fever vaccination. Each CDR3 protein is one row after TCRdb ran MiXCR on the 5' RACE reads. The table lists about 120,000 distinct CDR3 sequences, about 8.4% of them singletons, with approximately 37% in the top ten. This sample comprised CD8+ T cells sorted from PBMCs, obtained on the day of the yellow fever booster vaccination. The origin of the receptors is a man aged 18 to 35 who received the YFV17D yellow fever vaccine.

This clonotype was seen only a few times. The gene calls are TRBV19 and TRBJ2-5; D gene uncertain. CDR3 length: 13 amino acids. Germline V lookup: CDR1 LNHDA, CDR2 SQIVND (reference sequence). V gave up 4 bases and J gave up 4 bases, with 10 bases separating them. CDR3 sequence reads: CASSTDFTETQYF. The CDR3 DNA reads TGTGCCAGTAGTACCGATTTCACAGAGACCCAGTACTTC.

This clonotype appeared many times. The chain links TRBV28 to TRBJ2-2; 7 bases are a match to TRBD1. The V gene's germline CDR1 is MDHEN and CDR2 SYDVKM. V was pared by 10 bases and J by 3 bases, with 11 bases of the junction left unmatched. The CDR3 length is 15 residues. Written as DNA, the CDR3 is TGTGCCACCCTTCCCGGTGACAGGGACACCGGGGAGCTGTTTTTT. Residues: CATLPGDRDTGELFF.

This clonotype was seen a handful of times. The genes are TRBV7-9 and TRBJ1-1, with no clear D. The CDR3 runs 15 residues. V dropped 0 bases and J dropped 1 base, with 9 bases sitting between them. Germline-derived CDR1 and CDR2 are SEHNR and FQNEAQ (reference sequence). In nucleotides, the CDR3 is TGTGCCAGCAGCTTAGCGCGGTGGGGGAACACTGAAGCTTTCTTT. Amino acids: CASSLARWGNTEAFF.

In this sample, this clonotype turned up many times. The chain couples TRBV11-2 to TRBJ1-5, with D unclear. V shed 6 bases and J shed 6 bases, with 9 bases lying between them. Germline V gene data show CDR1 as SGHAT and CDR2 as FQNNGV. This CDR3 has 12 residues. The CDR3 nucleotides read TGTGCCAGCAGTCAAGAGGGTCAGCCCCAGCATTTT. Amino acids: CASSQEGQPQHF.

This chain's CDR3 is CASSPRVAGDTQYF. The CDR3 nucleotides are TGTGCCAGCAGTCCCCGGGTAGCGGGGGATACGCAGTATTTT. This chain links TRBV12-3 or TRBV12-4 with TRBJ2-3, with 8 bases aligning to TRBD2. This CDR3 contains 14 residues. The V and J ends lost 5 bases and 6 bases, in that order; junction bases with no gene match: 7.

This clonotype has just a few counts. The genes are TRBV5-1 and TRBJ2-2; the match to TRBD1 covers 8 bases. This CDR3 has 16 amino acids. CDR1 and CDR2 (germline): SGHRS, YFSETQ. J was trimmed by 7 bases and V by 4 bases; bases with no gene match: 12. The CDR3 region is CASSNLRDRFDGELFF. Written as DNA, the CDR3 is TGCGCCAGCAGCAACCTCCGGGACAGGTTCGACGGGGAGCTGTTTTTT.

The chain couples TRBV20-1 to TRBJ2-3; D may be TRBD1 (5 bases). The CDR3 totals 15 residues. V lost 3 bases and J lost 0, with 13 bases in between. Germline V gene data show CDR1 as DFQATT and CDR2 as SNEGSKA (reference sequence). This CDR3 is CSASPDSRSTDTQYF. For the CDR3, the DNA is TGCAGTGCTAGCCCCGACAGCAGAAGCACAGATACGCAGTATTTT.

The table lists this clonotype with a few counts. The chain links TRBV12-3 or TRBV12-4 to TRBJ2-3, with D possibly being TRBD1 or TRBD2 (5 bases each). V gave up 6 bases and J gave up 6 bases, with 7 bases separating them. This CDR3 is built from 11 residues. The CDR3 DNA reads TGTGCCAGCAGGGGGGAGGATACGCAGTATTTT. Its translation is CASRGEDTQYF.

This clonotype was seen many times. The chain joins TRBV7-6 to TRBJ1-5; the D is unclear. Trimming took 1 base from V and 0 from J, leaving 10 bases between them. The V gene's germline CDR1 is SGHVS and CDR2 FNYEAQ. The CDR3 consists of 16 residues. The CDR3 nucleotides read TGTGCCAGCAGCTTAGGGTCGGGTTATAGCAATCAGCCCCAGCATTTT. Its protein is CASSLGSGYSNQPQHF.

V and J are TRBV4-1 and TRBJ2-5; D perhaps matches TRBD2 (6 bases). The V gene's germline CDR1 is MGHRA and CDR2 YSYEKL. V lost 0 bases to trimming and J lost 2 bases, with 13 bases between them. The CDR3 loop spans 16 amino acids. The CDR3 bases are TGCGCCAGCAGCCAAGATCCAGCGGGCATACAAGAGACCCAGTACTTC. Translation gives CASSQDPAGIQETQYF.

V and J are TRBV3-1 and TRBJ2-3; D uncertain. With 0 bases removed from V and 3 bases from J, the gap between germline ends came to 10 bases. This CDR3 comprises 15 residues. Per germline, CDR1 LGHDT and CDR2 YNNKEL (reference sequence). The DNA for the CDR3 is TGTGCCAGCAGCCAAGATCTAGGGCTGACAGATACGCAGTATTTT. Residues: CASSQDLGLTDTQYF.

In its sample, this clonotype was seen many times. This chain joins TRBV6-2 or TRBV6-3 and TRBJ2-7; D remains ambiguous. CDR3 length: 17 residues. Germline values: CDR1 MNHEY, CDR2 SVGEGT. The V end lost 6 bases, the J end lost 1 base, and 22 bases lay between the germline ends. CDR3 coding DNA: TGTGCCAGCAGCCCCCGACGTAATATGTTGGAGTCCTACGAGCAGTACGTC. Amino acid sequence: CASSPRRNMLESYEQYV.

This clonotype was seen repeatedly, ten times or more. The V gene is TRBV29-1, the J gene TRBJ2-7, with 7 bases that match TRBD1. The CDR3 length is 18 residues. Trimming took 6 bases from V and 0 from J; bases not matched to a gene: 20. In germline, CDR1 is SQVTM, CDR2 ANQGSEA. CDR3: CSVAFPPQTGTNSYEQYF. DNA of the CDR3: TGCAGCGTCGCGTTCCCACCTCAGACAGGGACAAACTCCTACGAGCAGTACTTC.

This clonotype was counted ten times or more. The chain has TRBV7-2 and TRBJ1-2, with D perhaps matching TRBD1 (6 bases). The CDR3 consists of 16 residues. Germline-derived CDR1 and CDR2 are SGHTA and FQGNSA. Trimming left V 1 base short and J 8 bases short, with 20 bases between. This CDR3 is CASSLVYGLTGIGYTF. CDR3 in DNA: TGTGCCAGCAGCTTAGTGTACGGGTTAACAGGGATCGGCTACACCTTC.

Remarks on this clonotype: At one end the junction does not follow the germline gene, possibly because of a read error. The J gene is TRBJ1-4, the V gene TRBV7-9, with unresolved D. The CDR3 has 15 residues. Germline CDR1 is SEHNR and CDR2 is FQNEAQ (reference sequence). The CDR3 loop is CASSLGPALDEKLLF. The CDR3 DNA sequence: TGTGCCAGCAGCTTAGGGCCCGCCTTGGATGAAAAACTGTTATTT. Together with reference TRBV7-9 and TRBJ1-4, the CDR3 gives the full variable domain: DTGVSQNPRHKITKRGQNVTFRCDPISEHNRLYWYRQTLGQGPEFLTYFQNEAQLEKSRLLSDRFSAERPKGSFSTLEIQRTEQGDSAMYLCASSLGPALDEKLLFGSGTQLSVL.

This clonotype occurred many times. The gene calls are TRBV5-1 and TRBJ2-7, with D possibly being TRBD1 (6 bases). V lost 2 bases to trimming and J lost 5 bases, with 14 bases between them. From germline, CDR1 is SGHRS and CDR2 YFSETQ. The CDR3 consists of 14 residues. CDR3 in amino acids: CASSFLDSPNEQYF. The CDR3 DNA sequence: TGCGCCAGCAGCTTCCTGGACAGCCCCAACGAGCAGTACTTC.

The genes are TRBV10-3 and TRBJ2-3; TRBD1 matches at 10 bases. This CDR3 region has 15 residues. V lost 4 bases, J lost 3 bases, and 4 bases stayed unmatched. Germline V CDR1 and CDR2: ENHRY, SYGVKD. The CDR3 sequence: CAISGDRGPTDTQYF. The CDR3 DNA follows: TGTGCCATCAGTGGGGACAGGGGCCCAACAGATACGCAGTATTTT.

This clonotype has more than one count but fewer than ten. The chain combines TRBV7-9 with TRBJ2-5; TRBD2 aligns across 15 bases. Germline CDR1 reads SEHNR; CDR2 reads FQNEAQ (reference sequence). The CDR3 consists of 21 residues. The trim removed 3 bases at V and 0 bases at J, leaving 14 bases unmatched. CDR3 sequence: CASSFITPGLAGGEYQETQYF. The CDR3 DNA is TGTGCCAGCAGCTTCATAACGCCGGGACTAGCGGGGGGAGAGTACCAAGAGACCCAGTACTTC.

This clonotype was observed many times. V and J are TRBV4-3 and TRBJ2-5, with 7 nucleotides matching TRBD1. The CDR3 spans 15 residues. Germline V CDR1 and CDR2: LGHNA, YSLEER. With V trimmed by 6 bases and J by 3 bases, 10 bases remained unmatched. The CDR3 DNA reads TGCGCCAGCAGGGGAGACGTACAGGGGAAAGAGACCCAGTACTTC. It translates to CASRGDVQGKETQYF.

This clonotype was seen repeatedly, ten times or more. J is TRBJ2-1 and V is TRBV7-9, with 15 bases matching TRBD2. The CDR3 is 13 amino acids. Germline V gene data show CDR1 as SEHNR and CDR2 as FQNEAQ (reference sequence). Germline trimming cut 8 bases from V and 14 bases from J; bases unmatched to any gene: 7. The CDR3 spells CASLGLAGGQEFF. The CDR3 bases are TGTGCCAGCTTGGGACTAGCGGGGGGCCAAGAGTTCTTC.

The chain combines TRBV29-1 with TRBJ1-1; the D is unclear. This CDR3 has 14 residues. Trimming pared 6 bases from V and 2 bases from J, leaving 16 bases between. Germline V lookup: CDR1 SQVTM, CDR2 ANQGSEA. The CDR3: CSVLLDRGNTEAFF. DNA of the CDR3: TGCAGCGTCCTGCTGGACCGAGGAAACACTGAAGCTTTCTTT.

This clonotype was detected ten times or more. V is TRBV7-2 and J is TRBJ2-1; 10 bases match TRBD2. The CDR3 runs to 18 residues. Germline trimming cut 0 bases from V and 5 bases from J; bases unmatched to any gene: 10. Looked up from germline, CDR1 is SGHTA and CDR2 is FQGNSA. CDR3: CASSLAARGLARNNEQFF. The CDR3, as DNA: TGTGCCAGCAGCTTAGCGGCTAGGGGACTAGCGAGGAACAATGAGCAGTTCTTC.

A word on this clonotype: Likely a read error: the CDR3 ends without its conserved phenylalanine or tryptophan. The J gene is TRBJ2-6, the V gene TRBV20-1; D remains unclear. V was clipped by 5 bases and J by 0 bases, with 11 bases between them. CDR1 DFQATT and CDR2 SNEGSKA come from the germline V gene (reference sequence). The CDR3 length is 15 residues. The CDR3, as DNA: TGCAGTGCTCGAATACTGGGCTCTGGGGCCAACGTCCTGACTCTC. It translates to CSARILGSGANVLTL.

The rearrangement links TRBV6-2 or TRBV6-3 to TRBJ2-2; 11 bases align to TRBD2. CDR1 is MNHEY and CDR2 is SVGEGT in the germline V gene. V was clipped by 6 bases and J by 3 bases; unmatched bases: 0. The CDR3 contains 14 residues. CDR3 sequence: CASRGLADTGELFF. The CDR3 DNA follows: TGTGCCAGCAGGGGACTAGCGGACACCGGGGAGCTGTTTTTT.

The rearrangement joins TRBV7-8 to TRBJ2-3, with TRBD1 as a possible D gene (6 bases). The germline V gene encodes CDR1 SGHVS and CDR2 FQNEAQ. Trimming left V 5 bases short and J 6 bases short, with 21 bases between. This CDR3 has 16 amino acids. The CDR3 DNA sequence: TGTGCCAGCAGCCCCTCGACAGGTGGAATGATGGATACGCAGTATTTT. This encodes CASSPSTGGMMDTQYF.